One sample yielded the 5 T cell receptor beta chains listed below, sequenced in a study of blood T cell repertoires in COVID-19 (dated by TCRdb to about 2020). Libraries were made using the immunoSEQ multiplex PCR assay. Held by TCRdb, this immuneACCESS table contains in-frame sequences only and omits some clones. Under half of the omission traces to an unresolved V gene where checked; the cause of the rest is unknown. For this sample the table gives approximately 300,000 clones, of which 70% to 90% were detected only once. The ten most abundant clones make up over 5.5% of the sample. Specimen: peripheral blood. The receptors were gathered from a woman in her forties or fifties with COVID-19, enrolled during active disease.

In nucleotides, the CDR3 is TGTGCCAGCTCACCACCGGGGGCAGCAGATACGCAGTATTTT. Translation gives CASSPPGAADTQYF. The chain couples TRBV18 to TRBJ2-3; tentative D call: TRBD1 (6 bases). Trimming took off 0 bases at V and 4 bases at J, with 8 bases between the two ends. This CDR3 is built from 14 residues. Germline values: CDR1 KGHSH, CDR2 LQKENI.

This clone was seen a handful of times. The chain joins TRBV24-1 to TRBJ2-1, with 9 bases lining up with TRBD1. This CDR3 region has 14 residues. Germline CDR1 and CDR2: KGHDR and SFDVKD. V gave up 4 bases and J gave up 9 bases; unmatched junction bases: 6. CDR3 sequence: CATSDNRGPSEQFF. CDR3 DNA: TGTGCCACCAGTGACAACAGGGGGCCGAGTGAGCAGTTCTTC.

The chain couples TRBV2 to TRBJ2-7; TRBD2 matches 13 bases. Germline loops: CDR1 SNHLY, CDR2 FYNNEI. J lost 5 bases, V lost 6 bases, and 13 bases had no gene match. This CDR3 region has 17 residues. CDR3 region: CASRALLAGGPQHEQYF. The DNA for the CDR3 is TGTGCCAGCAGGGCCCTACTAGCGGGAGGGCCACAGCACGAGCAGTACTTC.

The gene calls are TRBV29-1 and TRBJ1-2; possibly TRBD1 for D (5 bases). With 5 bases removed from V and 1 base from J, the gap between germline ends came to 11 bases. CDR3 length: 13 amino acids. Germline V gene data show CDR1 as SQVTM and CDR2 as ANQGSEA. The CDR3 protein is CSVKQARNYGYTF. The CDR3, as DNA: TGCAGCGTTAAACAGGCGCGTAACTATGGCTACACCTTC.

This chain uses TRBV18 with TRBJ2-7; D not resolved. Between the trimmed V and J ends, which lost 2 bases and 7 bases, there was a span of 12 bases. This CDR3 comprises 13 residues. The germline CDR1 and CDR2 sequences are KGHSH and LQKENI. The CDR3 loop is CASSPTGFEEQYF. DNA for the CDR3: TGTGCCAGCTCACCAACCGGTTTTGAGGAGCAGTACTTC.